A selection of T cell receptor beta chains follows, all from one sample in a study of T cell changes during pregnancy in multiple sclerosis. Assay used: immunoSEQ multiplex PCR; TCRdb lists only in-frame clones, some missing. The table records roughly 48,000 clones, around 94% of them present only once. The material sequenced was CD4+ T cells from peripheral blood mononuclear cells, taken in the second trimester of pregnancy. These receptors came from a female donor in good health, enrolled as a control in a pregnancy study. Both conserved end residues are part of each CDR3. D genes are given only for firm matches. The size field is filled for only some rows; it gives once, few, many or a size class.

d_call,v_call,clone_size,j_call,cdr3_nt,cdr3_aa
NA,TRBV27,NA,TRBJ2-7,TGTGCCAGCAGTCCGCTGACTAGAGGCTACGAGCAGTACTTC,CASSPLTRGYEQYF
NA,TRBV28,NA,TRBJ2-3,TGTGCCAGCAGTTCCCCACGCTGGCTCGCGGGCACAGATACGCAGTATTTT,CASSSPRWLAGTDTQYF
NA,TRBV5-4,NA,TRBJ1-2,TGTGCCAGCAGTTTCGACAGGTCTGTCTATGGCTACACCTTC,CASSFDRSVYGYTF
TRBD1,TRBV5-1,NA,TRBJ2-3,TGCGCCAGCCGGGACAGGACAGATACGCAGTATTTT,CASRDRTDTQYF
NA,TRBV25-1,NA,TRBJ2-7,TGTGCCAGCAGTGAATGGCGGTACGGCGAGCAGTACTTC,CASSEWRYGEQYF
NA,TRBV30,NA,TRBJ2-2,TGTGCCTGGAGTGTTCGGGGGTCTGACACCGGGGAGCTGTTTTTT,CAWSVRGSDTGELFF
TRBD1,TRBV11-1,NA,TRBJ2-6,TGTGCCAGCAGCCGACAGGGCTCTGGGGCCAACGTCCTGACTTTC,CASSRQGSGANVLTF
NA,TRBV5-1,NA,TRBJ2-3,TGCGCCAGCAGCTTGGGACACGTTAGCACAGATACGCAGTATTTT,CASSLGHVSTDTQYF
TRBD2,TRBV27,NA,TRBJ2-7,TGTGCCAGCAGTGTCACTAGCGGGGCCTCCTACGAGCAGTACTTC,CASSVTSGASYEQYF
NA,TRBV10-3,NA,TRBJ1-2,TGTGCCATCAGTGCACCAGGGCGAGGTTCTTCTAGCTATGGCTACACCTTC,CAISAPGRGSSSYGYTF
TRBD1,TRBV29-1,NA,TRBJ2-1,TGCAGCGTTGGGGACAGGGGTTACAATGAGCAGTTCTTC,CSVGDRGYNEQFF
TRBD2,TRBV5-1,NA,TRBJ2-1,TGCGCCAGCAGCTTAGCGGGGGACTCCTACAATGAGCAGTTCTTC,CASSLAGDSYNEQFF
NA,TRBV11-3,NA,TRBJ1-1,TGTGCCAGCAGCTTCGGGGGAGTGGAGGCTTTCTTT,CASSFGGVEAFF
NA,TRBV7-7,NA,TRBJ2-7,TGTGCTAGCAGCCGACAGTTAGGGGACTACGAGCAGTACTTC,CASSRQLGDYEQYF
NA,TRBV4-1,NA,TRBJ2-7,TGCGCCAGCAGCCGCCAGATGGGGGGCTACGAGCAGTACTTC,CASSRQMGGYEQYF
NA,TRBV19,NA,TRBJ1-1,TGTGCCAGTATGTGGTTAGGGAGCACTGAAGCTTTCTTT,CASMWLGSTEAFF
TRBD1,TRBV5-1,NA,TRBJ1-1,TGCGCCAGCAGCAGGGGACAGGAGAACACTGAAGCTTTCTTT,CASSRGQENTEAFF
NA,TRBV7-8,NA,TRBJ1-2,TGTGCCAGCAGCTTAGATGCCAGGGACTATGGCTACACCTTC,CASSLDARDYGYTF
NA,TRBV27,NA,TRBJ2-3,TGTGCCAGCAGTTCGCGACTAGACCCAGATACGCAGTATTTT,CASSSRLDPDTQYF
TRBD2,TRBV11-2,NA,TRBJ2-5,TGTGCCAGCAGCTTAGCTTTCGGACTAGCGGGAGGGTACGAGACCCAGTACTTC,CASSLAFGLAGGYETQYF
NA,TRBV2,NA,TRBJ2-5,TGTGCCAGCAGTGAGGACTTGCAAGAGACCCAGTACTTC,CASSEDLQETQYF
NA,TRBV6-1,NA,TRBJ1-5,TGTGCCAGCAGTGAAGGACCCTCCGGAGGGGCCCAGCATTTT,CASSEGPSGGAQHF
NA,TRBV6-5,few,TRBJ1-5,TGTGCCAGCAGTTCCAGGGAGGGACAGCCCCAGCATTTT,CASSSREGQPQHF
TRBD1,TRBV29-1,NA,TRBJ2-7,TGCAGCGTAGTTAGGGACAGGTTAAGGTACGAGCAGTACTTC,CSVVRDRLRYEQYF
TRBD2,TRBV7-8,NA,TRBJ2-3,TGTGCCAGCAGCTTAGCGGGGACTAGCGCCGCCAGAGATACGCAGTATTTT,CASSLAGTSAARDTQYF
NA,TRBV18,NA,TRBJ2-6,TGTGCCAGCTCGTCCGCAGGAACTGGGGCCAACGTCCTGACTTTC,CASSSAGTGANVLTF
TRBD1,TRBV29-1,once,TRBJ2-3,TGCAGCGGTGGGACAGGTAACACAGATACGCAGTATTTT,CSGGTGNTDTQYF
NA,TRBV6-4,NA,TRBJ2-2,TGTGCCAGCAGTCCAGGGAACACCGGGGAGCTGTTTTTT,CASSPGNTGELFF
NA,TRBV5-6,NA,TRBJ1-1,TGTGCCAGCAGCCACCGGGGACAGAACACTGAAGCTTTCTTT,CASSHRGQNTEAFF
NA,TRBV15,NA,TRBJ2-3,TGTGCCACCAGCTCCCAGCGCGGGGATCGCACAGATACGCAGTATTTT,CATSSQRGDRTDTQYF
TRBD1,TRBV19,NA,TRBJ2-4,TGTGCCAGTAGTACTGACAGGGACGAAAACATTCAGTACTTC,CASSTDRDENIQYF
NA,TRBV25-1,NA,TRBJ1-2,TGTGCCAGCGGAGACAGGCTAGGCTATGGCTACACCTTC,CASGDRLGYGYTF
TRBD1,TRBV27,NA,TRBJ2-7,TGTGCCAGCAGTCCATGGACAGGGGAATCACACGAGCAGTACTTC,CASSPWTGESHEQYF
NA,TRBV19,NA,TRBJ2-7,TGTGCCAGTAGCCTGGGCGAATTCTACGAGCAGTACTTC,CASSLGEFYEQYF
NA,TRBV12-5,few,TRBJ1-4,TGTGCTAGTGGTTTGCTAGTGGTGGATCGGTGGGAAAAACTGTTTTTT,CASGLLVVDRWEKLFF
NA,TRBV19,NA,TRBJ2-2,TGTGCCAGTAGTTCTGGATCAGGGAACACCGGGGAGCTGTTTTTT,CASSSGSGNTGELFF
TRBD2,TRBV5-6,NA,TRBJ2-5,TGTGCCAGCAGCTCCCGGTGGGATAGCGGGGTACAGACCCAGTACTTC,CASSSRWDSGVQTQYF
TRBD1,TRBV7-2,NA,TRBJ1-1,TGTGCCAGCAGCGAGAGGGGGCTGAACACTGAAGCTTTCTTT,CASSERGLNTEAFF
TRBD2,TRBV5-4,NA,TRBJ2-7,TGTGCCAGCAGCGCGCCTAGCGGGAGTTACGAGCAGTACTTC,CASSAPSGSYEQYF
NA,TRBV28,NA,TRBJ1-2,TGTGCCAGCAGCCATATCCCCTTAGGAGACTATGGCTACACCTTC,CASSHIPLGDYGYTF
NA,TRBV7-9,NA,TRBJ2-6,TGTGCCAGCAGCTTGACAGCATCTGGGGCCAACGTCCTGACTTTC,CASSLTASGANVLTF
TRBD1,TRBV4-1,NA,TRBJ1-2,TGCGCCAGCAGCCAGGGGACAGACGGGACAGGGGAATACACCTTC,CASSQGTDGTGEYTF
TRBD2,TRBV6-6,NA,TRBJ2-5,TGTGCCAGCAGTTATTATCGGGAGGAAGAGACCCAGTACTTC,CASSYYREEETQYF
TRBD2,TRBV6-4,NA,TRBJ2-1,TGTGCCAGCAGTGACATAACTAGCGGGGGTAATGAGCAGTTCTTC,CASSDITSGGNEQFF
NA,TRBV27,NA,TRBJ2-6,TGTGCCAGCAGTAGTCCCGGGACAAGAACCTCTGGGGCCAACGTCCTGACTTTC,CASSSPGTRTSGANVLTF
TRBD1,TRBV28,NA,TRBJ2-3,TGTGCCAGCAGTATCCAGACAGGGGAAGATACGCAGTATTTT,CASSIQTGEDTQYF
NA,TRBV5-6,once,TRBJ1-6,TGTGCCAGCAGCTTGGGGCAGGGTAGGAACTCACCCCTCCACTTT,CASSLGQGRNSPLHF
TRBD2,TRBV2,NA,TRBJ2-1,TGTGCCAGCAGTCCCGGGACTAGCAACGAGCAGTTCTTC,CASSPGTSNEQFF
NA,TRBV6-1,NA,TRBJ2-7,TGTGCCACAACTAAGGAATCGAGCTCCTACGAGCAGTACTTC,CATTKESSSYEQYF
NA,TRBV11-2,NA,TRBJ1-1,TGTGCCAGCAGCCCACTCAGCGGAGTACTCACTGAAGCTTTCTTT,CASSPLSGVLTEAFF
TRBD2,TRBV28,NA,TRBJ2-5,TGTGCCAGCAGTTTACTAGCGGGAGGAGGAGAGACCCAGTACTTC,CASSLLAGGGETQYF
TRBD1,TRBV7-8,NA,TRBJ1-2,TGTGCCAGCAGCGAGGGACAGATCTATGGCTACACCTTC,CASSEGQIYGYTF
NA,TRBV30,NA,TRBJ2-2,TGTGCCTGGAGCGTCTTTTCGAACACCGGGGAGCTGTTTTTT,CAWSVFSNTGELFF
TRBD2,TRBV28,NA,TRBJ2-7,TGTGCCAGCAGTGCCTTTAGCGGGAGCTCCTACGAGCAGTACTTC,CASSAFSGSSYEQYF